This T cell receptor beta chain was profiled in a study of T cells after posttransplantation cyclophosphamide. Broader study findings: Blood and skin or GI T cell repertoires showed limited TRB overlap. TRB clonality was highly associated with recipient CMV seropositivity and reactivation.

Losses at the gene ends were 4 bases for V and 2 bases for J; bases not matched to a gene: 5. The CDR3 consists of 15 residues. CDR1 and CDR2 from the germline V gene are LNHDA and SQIVND (reference sequence). The method was immunoSEQ multiplex PCR; TCRdb's version includes in-frame clones alone and lacks a portion of them. The sample consists of thousands of clones, 82% of them appearing once. Busulfan-fludarabine conditioning, marrow transplant, and cyclophosphamide on days +3 and +4 were administered. Note on this clone: Its antigen is undetermined.

The chain combines TRBV19 with TRBJ2-7; 10 positions match TRBD1. The TCR originated in a male patient in his fifties or sixties who received an allogeneic stem cell transplant from a related donor and was CMV-positive. Certain T cells may be donor cells from the graft. Sequences were derived from CD4+ T cells sorted from blood, sampled approximately 330 days after allogeneic stem cell transplant with posttransplant cyclophosphamide. The CDR3 loop reads CASSKGTGVTYEQYF. Here the CDR3 DNA reads TGTGCCAGTAGTAAGGGGACAGGGGTGACCTACGAGCAGTACTTC. Full variable domain (remainder filled in from reference TRBV19 and TRBJ2-7): DGGITQSPKYLFRKEGQNVTLSCEQNLNHDAMYWYRQDPGQGLRLIYYSQIVNDFQKGDIAEGYSVSREKKESFPLTVTSAQKNPTAFYLCASSKGTGVTYEQYFGPGTRLTVT.